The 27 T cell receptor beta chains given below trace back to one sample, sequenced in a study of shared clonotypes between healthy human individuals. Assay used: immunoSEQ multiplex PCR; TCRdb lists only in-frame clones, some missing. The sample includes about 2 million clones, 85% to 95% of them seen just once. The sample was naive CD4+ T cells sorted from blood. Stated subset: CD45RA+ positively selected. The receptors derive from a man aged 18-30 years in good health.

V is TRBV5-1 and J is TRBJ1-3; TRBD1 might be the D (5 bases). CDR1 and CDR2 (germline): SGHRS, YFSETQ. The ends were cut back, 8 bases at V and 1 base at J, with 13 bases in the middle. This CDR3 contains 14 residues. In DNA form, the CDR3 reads TGCGCCAGGATCAGGGATAGGTCTGGAAACACCATATATTTT. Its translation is CARIRDRSGNTIYF.

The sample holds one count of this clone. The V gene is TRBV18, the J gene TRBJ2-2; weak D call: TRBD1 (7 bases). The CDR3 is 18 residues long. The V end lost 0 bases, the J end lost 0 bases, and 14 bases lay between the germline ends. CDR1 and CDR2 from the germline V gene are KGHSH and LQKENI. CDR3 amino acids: CASSPPTGRPANTGELFF. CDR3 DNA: TGTGCCAGCTCACCACCGACAGGGAGGCCAGCGAACACCGGGGAGCTGTTTTTT.

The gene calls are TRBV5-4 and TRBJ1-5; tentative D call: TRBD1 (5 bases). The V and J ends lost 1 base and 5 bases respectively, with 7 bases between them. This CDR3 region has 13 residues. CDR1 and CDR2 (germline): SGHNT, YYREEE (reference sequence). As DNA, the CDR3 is TGTGCCAGCAGCTTGCAGGGCGATCAGCCCCAGCATTTT. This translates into CASSLQGDQPQHF.

In nucleotides, the CDR3 is TGCGCCAGCGGACGCGACTACGAGCAGTACTTC. Translating gives CASGRDYEQYF. The V and J genes are TRBV10-2 and TRBJ2-7, with unresolved D. CDR3 length: 11 amino acids. In germline, CDR1 is WSHSY, CDR2 SAAADI. V was pared by 8 bases and J by 3 bases, with 8 bases between.

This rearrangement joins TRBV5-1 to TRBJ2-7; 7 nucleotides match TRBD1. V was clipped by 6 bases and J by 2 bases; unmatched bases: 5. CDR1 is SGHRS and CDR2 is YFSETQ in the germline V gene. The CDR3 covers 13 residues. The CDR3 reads CASTWDSTYEQYF. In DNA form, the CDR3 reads TGCGCCAGCACCTGGGACAGCACCTACGAGCAGTACTTC. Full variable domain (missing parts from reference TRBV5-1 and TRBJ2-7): KAGVTQTPRYLIKTRGQQVTLSCSPISGHRSVSWYQQTPGQGLQFLFEYFSETQRNKGNFPGRFSGRQFSNSRSEMNVSTLELGDSALYLCASTWDSTYEQYFGPGTRLTVT.

The DNA for the CDR3 is TGTGCCAGCAGCTTAGCCACGGGACTGCAGTTCTTC. This gives the protein CASSLATGLQFF. The chain links TRBV7-2 to TRBJ2-1, with a possible D match to TRBD2 (6 bases). CDR1 and CDR2 (germline): SGHTA, FQGNSA. This CDR3 region has 12 residues. Deletions cut 0 bases from V and 12 bases from J, with 9 bases between.

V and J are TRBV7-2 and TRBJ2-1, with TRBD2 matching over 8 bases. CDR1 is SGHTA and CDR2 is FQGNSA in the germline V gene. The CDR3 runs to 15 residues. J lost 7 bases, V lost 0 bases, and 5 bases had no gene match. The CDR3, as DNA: TGTGCCAGCAGCTTAGCGGGGACTAGTTCGAATGAGCAGTTCTTC. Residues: CASSLAGTSSNEQFF. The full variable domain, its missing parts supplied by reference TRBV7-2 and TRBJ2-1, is GAGVSQSPSNKVTEKGKDVELRCDPISGHTALYWYRQSLGQGLEFLIYFQGNSAPDKSGLPSDRFSAERTGGSVSTLTIQRTQQEDSAVYLCASSLAGTSSNEQFFGPGTRLTVL.

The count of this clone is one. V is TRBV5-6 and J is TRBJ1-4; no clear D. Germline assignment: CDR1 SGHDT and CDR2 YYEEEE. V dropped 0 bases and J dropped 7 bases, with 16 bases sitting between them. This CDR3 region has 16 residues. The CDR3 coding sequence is TGTGCCAGCAGCTTGGGTGATGGGAGGTCGAGTGAAAAACTGTTTTTT. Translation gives CASSLGDGRSSEKLFF.

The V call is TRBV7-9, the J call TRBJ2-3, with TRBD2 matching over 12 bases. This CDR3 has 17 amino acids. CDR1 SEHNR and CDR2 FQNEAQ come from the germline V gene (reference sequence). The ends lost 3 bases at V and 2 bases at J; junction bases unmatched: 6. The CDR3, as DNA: TGTGCCAGCAGCTTGCTCCTAGCGGGGGGGCCCACAGATACGCAGTATTTT. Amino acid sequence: CASSLLLAGGPTDTQYF.

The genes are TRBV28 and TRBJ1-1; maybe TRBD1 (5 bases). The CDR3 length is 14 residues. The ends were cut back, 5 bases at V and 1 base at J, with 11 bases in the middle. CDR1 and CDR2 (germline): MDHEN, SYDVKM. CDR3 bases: TGTGCCAGCAGTAACCCGACAGAGAACACTGAAGCTTTCTTT. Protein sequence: CASSNPTENTEAFF. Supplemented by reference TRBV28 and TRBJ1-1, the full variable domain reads DVKVTQSSRYLVKRTGEKVFLECVQDMDHENMFWYRQDPGLGLRLIYFSYDVKMKEKGDIPEGYSVSREKKERFSLILESASTNQTSMYLCASSNPTENTEAFFGQGTRLTVV.

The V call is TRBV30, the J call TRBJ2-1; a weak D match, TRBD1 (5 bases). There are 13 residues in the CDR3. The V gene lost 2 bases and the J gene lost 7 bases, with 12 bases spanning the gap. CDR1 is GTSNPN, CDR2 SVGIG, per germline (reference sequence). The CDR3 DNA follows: TGTGCCTGGAGTCGGACGAAGGGGAATGAGCAGTTCTTC. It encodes CAWSRTKGNEQFF.

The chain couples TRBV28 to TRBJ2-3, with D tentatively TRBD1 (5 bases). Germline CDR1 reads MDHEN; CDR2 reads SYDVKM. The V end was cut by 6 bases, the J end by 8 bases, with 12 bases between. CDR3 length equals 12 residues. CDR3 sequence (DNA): TGTGCCAGCAGCCTAAGGCAGGGTACGCAGTATTTT. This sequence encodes CASSLRQGTQYF. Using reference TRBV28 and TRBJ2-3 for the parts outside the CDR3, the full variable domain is DVKVTQSSRYLVKRTGEKVFLECVQDMDHENMFWYRQDPGLGLRLIYFSYDVKMKEKGDIPEGYSVSREKKERFSLILESASTNQTSMYLCASSLRQGTQYFGPGTRLTVL.

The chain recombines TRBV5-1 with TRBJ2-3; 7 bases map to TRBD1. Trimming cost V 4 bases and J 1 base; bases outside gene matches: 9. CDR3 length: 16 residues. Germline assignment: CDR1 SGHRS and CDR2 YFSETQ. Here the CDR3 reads CASSPVQGQRTDTQYF. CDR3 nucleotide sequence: TGCGCCAGCAGCCCAGTTCAGGGACAGCGCACAGATACGCAGTATTTT.

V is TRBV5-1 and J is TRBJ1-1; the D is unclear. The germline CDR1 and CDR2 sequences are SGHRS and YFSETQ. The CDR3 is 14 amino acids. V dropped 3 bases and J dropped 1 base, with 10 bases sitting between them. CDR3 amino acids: CASSSSRRNTEAFF. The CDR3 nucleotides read TGCGCCAGCAGCTCTTCGAGACGGAACACTGAAGCTTTCTTT.

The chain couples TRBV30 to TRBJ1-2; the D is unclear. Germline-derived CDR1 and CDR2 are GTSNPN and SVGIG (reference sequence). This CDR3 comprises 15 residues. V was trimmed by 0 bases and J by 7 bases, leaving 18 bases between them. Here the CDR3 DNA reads TGTGCCTGGAGTGTCATCGCAATAGGACCTGTTGGCTACACCTTC. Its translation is CAWSVIAIGPVGYTF.

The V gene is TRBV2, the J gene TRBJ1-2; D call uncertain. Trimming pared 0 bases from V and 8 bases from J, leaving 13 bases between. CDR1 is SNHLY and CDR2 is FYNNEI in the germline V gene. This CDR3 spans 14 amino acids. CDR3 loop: CASSEAKQVWGYTF. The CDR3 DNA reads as TGTGCCAGCAGTGAAGCGAAGCAGGTCTGGGGCTACACCTTC.

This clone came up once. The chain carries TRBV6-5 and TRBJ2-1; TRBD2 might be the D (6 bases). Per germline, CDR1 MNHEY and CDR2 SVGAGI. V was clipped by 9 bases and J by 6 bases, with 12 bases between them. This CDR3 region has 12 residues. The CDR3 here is CASKGLLNEQFF. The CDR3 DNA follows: TGTGCCAGTAAGGGACTTCTCAATGAGCAGTTCTTC.

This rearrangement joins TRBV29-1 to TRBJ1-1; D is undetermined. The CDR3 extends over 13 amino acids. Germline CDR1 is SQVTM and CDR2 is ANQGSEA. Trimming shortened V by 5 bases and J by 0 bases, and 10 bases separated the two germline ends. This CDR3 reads CSVLMRLNTEAFF. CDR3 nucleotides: TGCAGCGTTCTAATGCGGTTGAACACTGAAGCTTTCTTT.

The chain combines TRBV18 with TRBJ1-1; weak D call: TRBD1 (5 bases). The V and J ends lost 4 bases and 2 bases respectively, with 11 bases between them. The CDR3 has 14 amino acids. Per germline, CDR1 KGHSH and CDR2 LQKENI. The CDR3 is CASSQAGQNTEAFF. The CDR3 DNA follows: TGTGCCAGCTCACAGGCCGGACAAAACACTGAAGCTTTCTTT. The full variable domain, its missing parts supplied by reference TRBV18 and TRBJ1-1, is NAGVMQNPRHLVRRRGQEARLRCSPMKGHSHVYWYRQLPEEGLKFMVYLQKENIIDESGMPKERFSAEFPKEGPSILRIQQVVRGDSAAYFCASSQAGQNTEAFFGQGTRLTVV.

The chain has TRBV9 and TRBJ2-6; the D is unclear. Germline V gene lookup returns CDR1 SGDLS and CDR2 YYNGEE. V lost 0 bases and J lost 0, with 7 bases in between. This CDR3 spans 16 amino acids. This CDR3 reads CASSVARSSGANVLTF. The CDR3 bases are TGTGCCAGCAGCGTAGCTCGTAGCTCTGGGGCCAACGTCCTGACTTTC.

CDR3: CASSYTGQMYQETQYF. The DNA for the CDR3 is TGTGCCAGCAGTTACACGGGACAAATGTACCAAGAGACCCAGTACTTC. The chain employs TRBV6-5 and TRBJ2-5; tentatively, D is TRBD1 (6 bases). The CDR3 extends over 16 amino acids. V was pared by 2 bases and J by 0 bases, with 13 bases between. In germline, CDR1 is MNHEY, CDR2 SVGAGI.

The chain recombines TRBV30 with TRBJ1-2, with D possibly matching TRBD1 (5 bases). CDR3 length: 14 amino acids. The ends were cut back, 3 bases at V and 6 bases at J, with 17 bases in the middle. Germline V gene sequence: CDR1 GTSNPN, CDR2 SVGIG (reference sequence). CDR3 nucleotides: TGTGCCTGGAGGACAGCCCAGCCTGGGAATGGCTACACCTTC. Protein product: CAWRTAQPGNGYTF.

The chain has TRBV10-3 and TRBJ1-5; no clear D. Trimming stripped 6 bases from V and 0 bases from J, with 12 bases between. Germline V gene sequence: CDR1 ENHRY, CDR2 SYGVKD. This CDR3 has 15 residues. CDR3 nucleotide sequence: TGTGCCATCAGATCTCAGGAAGGTAGCAATCAGCCCCAGCATTTT. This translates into CAIRSQEGSNQPQHF.

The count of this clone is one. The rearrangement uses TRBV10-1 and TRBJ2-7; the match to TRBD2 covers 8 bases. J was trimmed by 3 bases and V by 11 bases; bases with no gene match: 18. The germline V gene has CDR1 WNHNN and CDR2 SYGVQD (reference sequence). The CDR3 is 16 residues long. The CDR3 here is CAVTKRSGSFCYEQYF. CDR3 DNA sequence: TGCGCCGTTACAAAGCGCAGCGGGAGTTTTTGCTACGAGCAGTACTTC.

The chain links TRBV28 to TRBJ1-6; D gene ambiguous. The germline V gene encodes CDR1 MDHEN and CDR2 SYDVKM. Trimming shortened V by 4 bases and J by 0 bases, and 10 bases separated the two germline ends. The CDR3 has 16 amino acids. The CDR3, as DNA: TGTGCCAGCAGTTCCTCGAGCAGCTCCTATAATTCACCCCTCCACTTT. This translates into CASSSSSSSYNSPLHF.

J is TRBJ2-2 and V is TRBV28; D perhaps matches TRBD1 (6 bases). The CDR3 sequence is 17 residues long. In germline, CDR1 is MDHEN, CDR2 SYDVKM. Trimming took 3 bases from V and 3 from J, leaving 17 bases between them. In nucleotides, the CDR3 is TGTGCCAGCAGTTTTAATCGGTGGGGGCTGGACACCGGGGAGCTGTTTTTT. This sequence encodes CASSFNRWGLDTGELFF.

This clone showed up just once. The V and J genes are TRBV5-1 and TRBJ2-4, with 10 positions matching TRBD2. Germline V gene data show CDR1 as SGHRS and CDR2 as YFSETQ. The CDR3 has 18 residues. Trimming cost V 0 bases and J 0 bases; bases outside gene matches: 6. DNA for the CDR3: TGCGCCAGCAGCTTGGCCCCTAGCGGGGGCCTAGCCAAAAACATTCAGTACTTC. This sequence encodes CASSLAPSGGLAKNIQYF.